The rows below give T cell receptor beta chains drawn from one sample of a study of blood T cells in healthy people across ages. TCRdb recomputed calls from the 5' RACE reads with MiXCR, one row per CDR3 protein. This sample has some 940,000 distinct CDR3 sequences, with almost 30% found just once. This sample also appeared in a second study, on T cells of mothers and their children.

The sequenced material came from blood. These receptors were collected from a middle-aged woman in good health. CDR3s include the opening cysteine and the closing phenylalanine or tryptophan. The D gene is left open where the match is weak. For some rows the clone size is stated as once, few or many, or as a class when expanded; others skip it.

clone size	J gene	D gene	V gene	CDR3 protein	CDR3 DNA
-	TRBJ2-1	-	TRBV5-1	CASMPRRRSSYNEQFF	TGCGCCAGCATGCCCCGGCGGAGGAGCTCCTACAATGAGCAGTTCTTC
-	TRBJ2-2	TRBD2	TRBV10-3	CAISESTSGGNTGELFF	TGTGCCATCAGTGAGTCGACTAGCGGGGGGAACACCGGGGAGCTGTTTTTT
-	TRBJ2-5	TRBD2	TRBV28	CASSLGGAVSKTQYF	TGTGCCAGCAGTTTGGGAGGGGCGGTATCCAAGACCCAGTACTTC
few	TRBJ2-7	-	TRBV7-2	CASTRDSFSSYEQYF	TGTGCCAGCACCAGAGACTCATTCAGCTCCTACGAGCAGTACTTC
-	TRBJ2-7	TRBD1	TRBV27	CTSSYRGQGYYEQYF	TGTACCAGCAGTTACAGGGGGCAAGGGTACTACGAGCAGTACTTC
many	TRBJ2-3	-	TRBV27	CASSFAGATGDTQYF	TGTGCCAGCAGTTTTGCAGGGGCTACGGGGGATACGCAGTATTTT
-	TRBJ1-3	-	TRBV7-2	CASSLAFLSNSGNTIYF	TGTGCCAGCAGCTTAGCGTTTCTTTCCAACTCTGGAAACACCATATATTTT
few	TRBJ2-3	TRBD1	TRBV6-2/TRBV6-3	CASRSPGTGGIGDTQYF	TGTGCCAGCAGATCTCCCGGGACAGGGGGGATCGGAGATACGCAGTATTTT
many	TRBJ2-4	-	TRBV5-6	CASSVGRTPGNIQYF	TGTGCCAGCAGCGTTGGACGGACTCCCGGGAACATTCAGTACTTC
many	TRBJ2-4	-	TRBV5-1	CASSLLEGQAKNIQYF	TGCGCCAGCAGCTTGCTGGAAGGACAGGCCAAAAACATTCAGTACTTC
-	TRBJ2-3	-	TRBV7-2	CASSRDLRSGSTNTQYF	TGTGCCAGCAGCCGCGACTTGAGGAGCGGAAGCACAAATACGCAGTATTTT
-	TRBJ1-2	-	TRBV4-1	CASSRESPGGNYGYTF	TGCGCCAGCAGCCGAGAGAGCCCGGGAGGAAACTATGGCTACACCTTC
many	TRBJ2-1	-	TRBV20-1	CSATSSTATYNEQFF	TGCAGTGCTACTAGTTCGACGGCCACATACAATGAGCAGTTCTTC
once	TRBJ1-2	-	TRBV27	CASRLTSDPYGYTF	TGCGCCAGCAGGCTGACAAGTGACCCATATGGCTACACCTTC
few	TRBJ2-7	-	TRBV5-6	CASSLTVSPYEQYF	TGTGCCAGCAGCTTGACAGTTAGCCCCTACGAGCAGTACTTC
many	TRBJ2-7	-	TRBV12-3/TRBV12-4	CASSLGRGIYDEQYF	TGTGCCAGCAGTTTGGGTAGGGGGATCTACGACGAGCAGTACTTC
few	TRBJ1-1	-	TRBV29-1	CSVADGNTEAFF	TGCAGCGTTGCGGACGGGAACACTGAAGCTTTCTTT
-	TRBJ1-6	-	TRBV7-8	CASSLDSGVRSPLHF	TGTGCCAGCAGCTTAGATTCAGGGGTTCGTTCACCCCTCCACTTT
many	TRBJ1-1	-	TRBV18	CASSPRENTEAFF	TGTGCCAGCTCACCACGGGAGAACACTGAAGCTTTCTTT
few	TRBJ2-4	TRBD1	TRBV18	CASSPLGQGDIQYF	TGTGCCAGCTCACCGCTAGGACAGGGGGACATTCAGTACTTC
many	TRBJ1-2	TRBD1	TRBV7-8	CASSLAGTGANYGYTF	TGTGCCAGCAGCTTAGCCGGGACAGGGGCTAACTATGGCTACACCTTC
many	TRBJ2-3	-	TRBV6-5	CASTYSLTQTDTQYF	TGTGCCAGCACCTACTCCCTTACTCAGACAGATACGCAGTATTTT
few	TRBJ1-2	TRBD1	TRBV7-2	CASSLVRDRGSGYTF	TGTGCCAGCAGCTTAGTCCGGGACAGGGGGTCTGGCTACACCTTC